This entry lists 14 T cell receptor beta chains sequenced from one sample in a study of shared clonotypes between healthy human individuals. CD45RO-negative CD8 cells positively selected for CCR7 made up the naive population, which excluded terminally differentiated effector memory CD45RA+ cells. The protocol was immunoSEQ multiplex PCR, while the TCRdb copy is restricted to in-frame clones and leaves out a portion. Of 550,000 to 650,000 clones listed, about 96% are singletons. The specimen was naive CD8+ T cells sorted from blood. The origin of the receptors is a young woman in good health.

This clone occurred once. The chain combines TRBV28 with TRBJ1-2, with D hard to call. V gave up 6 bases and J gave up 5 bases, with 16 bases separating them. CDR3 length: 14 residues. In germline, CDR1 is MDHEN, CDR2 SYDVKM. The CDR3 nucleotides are TGTGCCAGCAGCCCATCTCCGTTACGATATGGCTACACCTTC. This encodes CASSPSPLRYGYTF.

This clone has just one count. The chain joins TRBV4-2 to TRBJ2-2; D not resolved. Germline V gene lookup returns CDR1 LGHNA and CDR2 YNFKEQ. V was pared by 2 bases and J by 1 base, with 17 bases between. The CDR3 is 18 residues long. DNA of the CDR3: TGTGCCAGCAGCCAAACTCATCAGTTACGGGTGAACACCGGGGAGCTGTTTTTT. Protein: CASSQTHQLRVNTGELFF.

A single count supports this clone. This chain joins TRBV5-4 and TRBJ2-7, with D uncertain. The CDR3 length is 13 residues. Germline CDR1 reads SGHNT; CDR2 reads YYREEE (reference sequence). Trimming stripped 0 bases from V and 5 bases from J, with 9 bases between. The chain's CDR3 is CASSLGRNHEQYF. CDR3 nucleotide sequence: TGTGCCAGCAGCTTGGGGCGCAACCACGAGCAGTACTTC. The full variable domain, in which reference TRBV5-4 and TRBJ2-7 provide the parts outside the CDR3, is ETGVTQSPTHLIKTRGQQVTLRCSSQSGHNTVSWYQQALGQGPQFIFQYYREEENGRGNFPPRFSGLQFPNYSSELNVNALELDDSALYLCASSLGRNHEQYFGPGTRLTVT.

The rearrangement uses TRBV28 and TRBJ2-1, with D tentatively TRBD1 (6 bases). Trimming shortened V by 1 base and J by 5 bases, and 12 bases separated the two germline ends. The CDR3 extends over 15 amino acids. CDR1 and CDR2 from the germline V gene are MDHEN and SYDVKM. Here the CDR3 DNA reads TGTGCCAGCAGTTTATTTACAGGGATGGACAATGAGCAGTTCTTC. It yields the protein CASSLFTGMDNEQFF.

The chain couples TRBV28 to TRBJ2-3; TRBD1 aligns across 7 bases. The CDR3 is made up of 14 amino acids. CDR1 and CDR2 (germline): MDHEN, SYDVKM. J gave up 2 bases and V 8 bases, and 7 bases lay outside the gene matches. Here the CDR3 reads CASAGTAYTDTQYF. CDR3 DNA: TGTGCCAGCGCCGGGACAGCCTACACAGATACGCAGTATTTT. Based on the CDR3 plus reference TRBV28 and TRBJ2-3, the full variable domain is DVKVTQSSRYLVKRTGEKVFLECVQDMDHENMFWYRQDPGLGLRLIYFSYDVKMKEKGDIPEGYSVSREKKERFSLILESASTNQTSMYLCASAGTAYTDTQYFGPGTRLTVL.

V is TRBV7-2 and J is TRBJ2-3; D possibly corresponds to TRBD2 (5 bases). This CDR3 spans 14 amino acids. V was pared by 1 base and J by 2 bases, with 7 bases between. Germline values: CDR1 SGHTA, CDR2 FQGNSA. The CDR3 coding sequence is TGTGCCAGCAGCTTAGGACTAAACACAGATACGCAGTATTTT. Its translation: CASSLGLNTDTQYF.

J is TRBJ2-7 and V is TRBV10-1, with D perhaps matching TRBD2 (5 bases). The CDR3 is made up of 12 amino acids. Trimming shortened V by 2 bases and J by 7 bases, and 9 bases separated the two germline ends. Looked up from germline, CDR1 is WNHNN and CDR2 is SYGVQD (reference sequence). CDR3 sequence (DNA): TGCGCCAGCAGTGAGGACCGCGGGGAGCAGTACTTC. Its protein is CASSEDRGEQYF.

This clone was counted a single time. CDR3 bases: TGTGCCAGCAGTTTAATTCTTATAACTAGCGGGAGATCCGGGGAGCTGTTTTTT. It codes for CASSLILITSGRSGELFF. This chain connects TRBV28 to TRBJ2-2; 11 nucleotides line up with TRBD2. Looked up from germline, CDR1 is MDHEN and CDR2 is SYDVKM. J lost 6 bases, V lost 2 bases, and 11 bases had no gene match. There are 18 residues in the CDR3.

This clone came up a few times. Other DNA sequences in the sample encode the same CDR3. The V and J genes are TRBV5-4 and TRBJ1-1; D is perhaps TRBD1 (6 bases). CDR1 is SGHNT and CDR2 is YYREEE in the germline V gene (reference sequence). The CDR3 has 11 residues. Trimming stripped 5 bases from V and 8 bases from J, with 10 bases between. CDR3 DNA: TGTGCCAGCAGTGGGGGGCCCGAAGCTTTCTTT. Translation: CASSGGPEAFF.

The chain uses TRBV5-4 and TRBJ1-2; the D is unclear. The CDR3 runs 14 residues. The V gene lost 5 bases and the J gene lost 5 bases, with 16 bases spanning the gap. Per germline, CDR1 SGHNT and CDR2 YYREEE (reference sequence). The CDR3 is CASRPPEQQYGYTF. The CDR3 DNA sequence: TGTGCCAGCAGACCTCCTGAACAACAATATGGCTACACCTTC.

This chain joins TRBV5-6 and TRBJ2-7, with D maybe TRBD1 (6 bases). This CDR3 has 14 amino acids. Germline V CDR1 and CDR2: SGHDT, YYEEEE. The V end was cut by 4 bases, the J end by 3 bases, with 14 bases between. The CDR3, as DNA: TGTGCCAGCAGCAGGACAGAAAAAATCTACGAGCAGTACTTC. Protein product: CASSRTEKIYEQYF. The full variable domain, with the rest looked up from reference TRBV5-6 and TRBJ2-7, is DAGVTQSPTHLIKTRGQQVTLRCSPKSGHDTVSWYQQALGQGPQFIFQYYEEEERQRGNFPDRFSGHQFPNYSSELNVNALLLGDSALYLCASSRTEKIYEQYFGPGTRLTVT.

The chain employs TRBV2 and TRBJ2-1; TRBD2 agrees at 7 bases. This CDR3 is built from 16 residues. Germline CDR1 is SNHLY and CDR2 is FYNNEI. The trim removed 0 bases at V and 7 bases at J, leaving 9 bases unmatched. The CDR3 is CASSEAGEGRGNEQFF. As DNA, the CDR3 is TGTGCCAGCAGTGAAGCGGGGGAGGGCCGGGGTAATGAGCAGTTCTTC.

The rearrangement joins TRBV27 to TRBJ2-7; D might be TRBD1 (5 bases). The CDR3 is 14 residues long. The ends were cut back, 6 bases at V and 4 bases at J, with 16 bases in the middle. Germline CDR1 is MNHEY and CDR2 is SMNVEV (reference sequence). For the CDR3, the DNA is TGTGCCAGCAGGCACAGGTTCGGTCGGTACGAGCAGTACTTC. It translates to CASRHRFGRYEQYF.

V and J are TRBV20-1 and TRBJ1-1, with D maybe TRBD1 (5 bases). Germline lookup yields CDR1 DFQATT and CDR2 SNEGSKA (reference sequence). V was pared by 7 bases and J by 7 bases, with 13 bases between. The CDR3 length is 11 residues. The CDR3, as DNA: TGCAGTGTGAGGGAGACAGATGAAGCTTTCTTT. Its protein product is CSVRETDEAFF.